The 14 T cell receptor beta chains in this list originate from one sample, sequenced in a study of a mutant IDH1 vaccine in newly diagnosed glioma (dated by TCRdb to 2020 to 2023). Antigens for these TCRs are unknown. Library method: the immunoSEQ multiplex PCR assay. TCRdb took over this immuneACCESS table, retaining in-frame rearrangements with V and J assigned. Such tables are incomplete; in checked studies, under half of the missing clones stem from an unresolved V gene, and the remainder is unexplained. For this sample there are 33,000 or so clones; 65% to 85% appear just once. The ten largest clones represent roughly 10% of the sample. What the time point label conveys for this sample: week 35, safety follow-up. Each vaccine dose was 300 ug of a 20-mer mutant IDH1 peptide in Montanide, given subcutaneously with topical imiquimod. The material sequenced was PBMCs, taken from a glioma patient whose treatment included an IDH1 peptide vaccine. These receptors were collected from a woman under 40 with glioma. Some clones in this sample may be carry-over from other donors' samples.

V and J are TRBV27 and TRBJ2-7, with 8 bases aligning to TRBD2. With 2 bases clipped from V and 7 bases from J, the junction kept 10 bases outside the gene matches. The CDR3 runs to 15 residues. From germline, CDR1 is MNHEY and CDR2 SMNVEV (reference sequence). The CDR3: CASSLRLASPLEQYF. The CDR3 DNA reads TGTGCCAGCAGTTTACGACTAGCGAGTCCCCTGGAGCAGTACTTC.

The CDR3 nucleotides read TGTGCTAGTGGCCGTTCCTTGGTTCAGCCCCAGCATTTT. Translation: CASGRSLVQPQHF. This chain joins TRBV12-5 and TRBJ1-5; D remains unclear. The germline CDR1 and CDR2 sequences are LGHNT and FRNRAP. V shed 6 bases and J shed 6 bases, with 12 bases lying between them. This CDR3 spans 13 amino acids.

V usage is TRBV6-6 and J usage is TRBJ2-5, with D unresolved. The CDR3 runs to 11 residues. Germline V gives CDR1 MNHNY, CDR2 SVGAGI (reference sequence). V was pared by 2 bases and J by 5 bases, with 3 bases between. This chain's CDR3 is CASSYGETQYF. The CDR3, as DNA: TGTGCCAGCAGTTACGGGGAGACCCAGTACTTC.

V and J are TRBV9 and TRBJ2-1; 10 bases are a match to TRBD2. The CDR3 sequence is 18 residues long. From germline, CDR1 is SGDLS and CDR2 YYNGEE. V dropped 0 bases and J dropped 4; count of bases not matched to a gene: 10. The CDR3 bases are TGTGCCAGCAGCGTAGGTAGCGGGAGGTGGGGGAGGTACAATGAGCAGTTCTTC. This gives the protein CASSVGSGRWGRYNEQFF.

The V and J genes are TRBV2 and TRBJ1-1; no definite D call. V lost 3 bases, J lost 0 bases, and 11 bases lay in between. Germline CDR1 reads SNHLY; CDR2 reads FYNNEI. The CDR3 sequence is 15 residues long. The CDR3 sequence: CASSDPLALNTEAFF. The DNA of the CDR3 is TGTGCCAGCAGTGACCCCCTAGCGCTGAACACTGAAGCTTTCTTT.

The chain joins TRBV27 to TRBJ1-2, with 7 nucleotides matching TRBD1. The CDR3 sequence is 14 residues long. J was trimmed by 4 bases and V by 5 bases; bases with no gene match: 7. Looked up from germline, CDR1 is MNHEY and CDR2 is SMNVEV (reference sequence). CDR3 protein: CASSPTGSGYGYTF. For the CDR3, the DNA is TGTGCCAGCAGTCCGACAGGGTCGGGCTATGGCTACACCTTC.

V is TRBV6-5 and J is TRBJ1-5; D may be TRBD1 (6 bases). Trimming left V 8 bases short and J 11 bases short, with 19 bases between. Germline V gene data show CDR1 as MNHEY and CDR2 as SVGAGI. The CDR3 contains 13 residues. The CDR3 region is CASGAGGGSSQHF. CDR3 bases: TGTGCCAGCGGTGCCGGGGGGGGCTCGTCCCAGCATTTT.

V usage is TRBV6-5 and J usage is TRBJ1-2, with D maybe TRBD1 (6 bases). V was pared by 5 bases and J by 4 bases, with 11 bases between. The CDR3 sequence is 13 residues long. The germline V gene has CDR1 MNHEY and CDR2 SVGAGI. The CDR3, as DNA: TGTGCCAGCAGTCCGGACAGCTTCTATGGCTACACCTTC. Residues: CASSPDSFYGYTF.

In this sample, this clone turned up a few times. This sequence joins TRBV7-9 and TRBJ1-4, with D possibly TRBD1 on 6 matching bases. With 5 bases removed from V and 8 bases from J, the gap between germline ends came to 12 bases. Germline V CDR1 and CDR2: SEHNR, FQNEAQ (reference sequence). The CDR3 has 13 amino acids. The CDR3, as DNA: TGTGCCAGCAGCCCCAGGACAGCAGAAAAACTGTTTTTT. Amino acids: CASSPRTAEKLFF.

The chain is built from TRBV30 and TRBJ1-6; D remains ambiguous. The CDR3 contains 15 residues. Trimming removed 2 bases from V and 4 bases from J, with 12 bases in between. Germline CDR1 GTSNPN, CDR2 SVGIG (reference sequence). CDR3 bases: TGTGCCTGGAGTAGGAGCAGAGAGTATAATTCACCCCTCCACTTT. This codes for CAWSRSREYNSPLHF.

This clone was observed a handful of times. V gene TRBV29-1 combines with J gene TRBJ1-2; no clear D. The CDR3 loop spans 13 amino acids. Trimming left V 6 bases short and J 5 bases short, with 16 bases between. CDR1 SQVTM and CDR2 ANQGSEA come from the germline V gene. CDR3 sequence: CSVKEETYYGYTF. CDR3 sequence (DNA): TGCAGCGTGAAGGAAGAGACTTATTATGGCTACACCTTC.

V usage is TRBV4-1 and J usage is TRBJ2-3; D possibly corresponds to TRBD2 (5 bases). Looked up from germline, CDR1 is MGHRA and CDR2 is YSYEKL. The ends were cut back, 1 base at V and 0 bases at J, with 14 bases in the middle. The CDR3 is 17 amino acids. This chain's CDR3 is CASSQGPGESSTDTQYF. The DNA of the CDR3 is TGCGCCAGCAGCCAAGGTCCCGGGGAATCTAGCACAGATACGCAGTATTTT.

This chain connects TRBV6-1 to TRBJ2-5; the match to TRBD2 covers 8 bases. V dropped 6 bases and J dropped 2; count of bases not matched to a gene: 5. CDR1 and CDR2 (germline): MNHNS, SASEGT. CDR3 size: 14 residues. The CDR3 here is CASRARGGQETQYF. In DNA, the CDR3 is TGTGCCAGCAGGGCCCGGGGGGGGCAAGAGACCCAGTACTTC.

This clone was observed once. The chain links TRBV5-4 to TRBJ2-5, with D uncertain. V lost 3 bases, J lost 4 bases, and 13 bases lay in between. This CDR3 region has 14 residues. CDR1 is SGHNT and CDR2 is YYREEE in the germline V gene (reference sequence). The CDR3 coding sequence is TGTGCCAGCAGCTCCCCGCAGTCCCCAGAGACCCAGTACTTC. Its translation is CASSSPQSPETQYF.